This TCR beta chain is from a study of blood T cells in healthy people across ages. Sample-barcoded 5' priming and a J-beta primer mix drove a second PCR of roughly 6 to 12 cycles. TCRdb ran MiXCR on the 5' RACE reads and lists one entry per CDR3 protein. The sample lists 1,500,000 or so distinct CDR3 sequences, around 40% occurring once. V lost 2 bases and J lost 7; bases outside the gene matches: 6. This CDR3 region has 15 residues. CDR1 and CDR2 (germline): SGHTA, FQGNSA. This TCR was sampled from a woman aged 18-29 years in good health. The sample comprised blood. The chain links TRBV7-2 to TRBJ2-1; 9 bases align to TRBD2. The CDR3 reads CASSLLAGWENEQFF. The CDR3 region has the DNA TGTGCCAGCAGCTTACTAGCGGGGTGGGAGAATGAGCAGTTCTTC.